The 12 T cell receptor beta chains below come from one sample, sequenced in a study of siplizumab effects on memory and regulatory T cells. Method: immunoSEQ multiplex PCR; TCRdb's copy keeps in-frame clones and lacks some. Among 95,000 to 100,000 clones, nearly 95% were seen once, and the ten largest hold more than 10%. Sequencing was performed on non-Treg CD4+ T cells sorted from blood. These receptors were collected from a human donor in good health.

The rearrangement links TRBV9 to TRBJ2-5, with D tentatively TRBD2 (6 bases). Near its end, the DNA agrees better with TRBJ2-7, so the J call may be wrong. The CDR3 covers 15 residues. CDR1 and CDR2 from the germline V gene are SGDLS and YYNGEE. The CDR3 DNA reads TGTGCCAGCAGCGTAGCCCCGGGACTTGCCTCCGAGCAGTACTTC. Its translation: CASSVAPGLASEQYF.

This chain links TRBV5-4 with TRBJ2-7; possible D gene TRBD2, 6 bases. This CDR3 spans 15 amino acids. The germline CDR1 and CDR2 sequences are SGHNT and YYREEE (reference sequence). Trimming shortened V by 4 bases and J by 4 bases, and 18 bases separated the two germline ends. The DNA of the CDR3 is TGTGCCAGCAGCGGGGGACTTACTCGGTCGTACGAGCAGTACTTC. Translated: CASSGGLTRSYEQYF.

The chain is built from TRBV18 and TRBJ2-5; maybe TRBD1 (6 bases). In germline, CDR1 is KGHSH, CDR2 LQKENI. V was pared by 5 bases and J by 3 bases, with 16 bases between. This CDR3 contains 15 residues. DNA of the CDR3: TGTGCCAGCTCAAAAAACAGGGTTGAGGAAGAGACCCAGTACTTC. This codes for CASSKNRVEEETQYF.

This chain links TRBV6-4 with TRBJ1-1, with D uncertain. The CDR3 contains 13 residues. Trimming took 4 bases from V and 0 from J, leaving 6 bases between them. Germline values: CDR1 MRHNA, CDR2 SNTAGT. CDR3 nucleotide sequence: TGTGCCAGCAGTGTAGTGTTGAACACTGAAGCTTTCTTT. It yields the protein CASSVVLNTEAFF.

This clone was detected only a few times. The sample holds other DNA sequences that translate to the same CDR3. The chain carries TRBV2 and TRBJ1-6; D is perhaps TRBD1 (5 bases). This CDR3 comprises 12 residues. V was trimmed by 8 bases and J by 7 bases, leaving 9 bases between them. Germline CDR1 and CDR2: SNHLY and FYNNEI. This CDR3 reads CASRRGNSPLHF. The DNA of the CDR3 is TGTGCCAGCCGGCGGGGCAATTCACCCCTCCACTTT.

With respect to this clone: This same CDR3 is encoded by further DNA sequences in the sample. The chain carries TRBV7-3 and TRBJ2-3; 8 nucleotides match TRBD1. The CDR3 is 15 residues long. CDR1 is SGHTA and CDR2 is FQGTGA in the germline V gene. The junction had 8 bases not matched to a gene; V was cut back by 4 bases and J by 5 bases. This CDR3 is CASSSTGGTGDTQYF. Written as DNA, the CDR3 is TGTGCCAGCAGCTCTACAGGGGGTACGGGAGATACGCAGTATTTT.

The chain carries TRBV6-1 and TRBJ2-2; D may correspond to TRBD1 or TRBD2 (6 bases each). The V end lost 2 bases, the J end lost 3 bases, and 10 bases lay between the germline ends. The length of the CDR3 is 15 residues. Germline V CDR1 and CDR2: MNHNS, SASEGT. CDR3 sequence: CASSEWGAHTGELFF. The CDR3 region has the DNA TGTGCCAGCAGTGAATGGGGGGCCCACACCGGGGAGCTGTTTTTT.

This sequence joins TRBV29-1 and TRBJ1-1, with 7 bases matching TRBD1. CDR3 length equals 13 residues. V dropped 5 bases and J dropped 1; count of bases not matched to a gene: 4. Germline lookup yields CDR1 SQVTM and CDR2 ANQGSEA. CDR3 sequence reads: CSVYGQANTEAFF. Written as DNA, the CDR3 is TGCAGCGTTTACGGACAGGCGAACACTGAAGCTTTCTTT.

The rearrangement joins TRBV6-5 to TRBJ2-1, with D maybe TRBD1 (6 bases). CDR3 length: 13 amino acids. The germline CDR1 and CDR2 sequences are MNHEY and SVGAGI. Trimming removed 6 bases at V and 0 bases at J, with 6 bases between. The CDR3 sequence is CASRQGSYNEQFF. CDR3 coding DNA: TGTGCCAGCAGACAGGGCTCCTACAATGAGCAGTTCTTC.

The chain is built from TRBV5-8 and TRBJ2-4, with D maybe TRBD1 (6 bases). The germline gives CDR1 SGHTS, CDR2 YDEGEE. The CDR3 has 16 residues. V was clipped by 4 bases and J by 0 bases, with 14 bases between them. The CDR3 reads CASSPGQPLAKNIQYF. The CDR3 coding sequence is TGTGCCAGCAGCCCGGGACAACCGTTAGCCAAAAACATTCAGTACTTC.

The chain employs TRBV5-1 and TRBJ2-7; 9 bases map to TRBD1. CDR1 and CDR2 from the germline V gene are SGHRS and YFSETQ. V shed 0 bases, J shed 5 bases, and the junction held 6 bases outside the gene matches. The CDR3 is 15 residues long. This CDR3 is CASSLVGQGTDEQYF. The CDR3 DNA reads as TGCGCCAGCAGCTTGGTGGGACAGGGTACCGACGAGCAGTACTTC.

The CDR3 spells CASSDIAKNIQYF. In DNA, the CDR3 is TGCGCCAGCAGTGACATAGCCAAAAACATTCAGTACTTC. This rearrangement joins TRBV10-2 to TRBJ2-4; the D is unclear. V gave up 3 bases and J gave up 0 bases, with 3 bases separating them. The CDR3 spans 13 residues. The germline V gene has CDR1 WSHSY and CDR2 SAAADI.